The 5 T cell receptor beta chains below come from one sample, sequenced in a study of Ad26.COV2.S vaccination and SARS-CoV-2 variants. Sequencing used immunoSEQ multiplex PCR; TCRdb keeps in-frame clones, though not all of them. Of a few hundred thousand clones listed, roughly 88% are singletons. Regarding treatment: around 19 received Ad26.COV2.S at low or high dose, single or two shots; several received placebo; per-sample allocation not given. Repertoires come from day 63 after the first vaccine or placebo injection. Material: peripheral blood, obtained in a trial of Ad26.COV2.S vaccine versus placebo. The receptors come from a person between 18 and 60 years old who received the Ad26.COV2.S COVID-19 vaccine or a placebo.

The chain combines TRBV7-9 with TRBJ1-5; maybe TRBD1 (6 bases). The V and J ends lost 3 bases and 6 bases respectively, with 9 bases between them. Per the germline V gene, CDR1 is SEHNR and CDR2 is FQNEAQ (reference sequence). The CDR3 spans 13 residues. In nucleotides, the CDR3 is TGTGCCAGCAGCTTTGGAGGGGGTCAGCCCCAGCATTTT. It translates to CASSFGGGQPQHF.

The V call is TRBV7-3, the J call TRBJ2-6; 9 bases agree with TRBD1. The CDR3 spans 19 residues. Germline V gene sequence: CDR1 SGHTA, CDR2 FQGTGA. V shed 5 bases and J 4 bases; nucleotides not matched to a gene: 15. The CDR3 region has the DNA TGTGCCAGCAGCCCCACCGGGACAGGGAGGGCCCGGGGGGCCAACGTCCTGACTTTC. Residues: CASSPTGTGRARGANVLTF.

The chain recombines TRBV28 with TRBJ1-5; D possibly corresponds to TRBD1 (5 bases). V was cut by 0 bases and J by 7 bases, with 10 bases left in between. The CDR3 is made up of 14 amino acids. Germline assignment: CDR1 MDHEN and CDR2 SYDVKM. The CDR3 sequence is CASSLWRGYQPQHF. The CDR3 DNA reads TGTGCCAGCAGTTTATGGCGGGGGTACCAGCCCCAGCATTTT.

The rearrangement links TRBV29-1 to TRBJ1-1, with a possible D match to TRBD1 (5 bases). Germline lookup yields CDR1 SQVTM and CDR2 ANQGSEA. V was pared by 7 bases and J by 9 bases, with 18 bases between. The CDR3 runs to 12 residues. The CDR3 DNA sequence: TGCAGCGCGGGAACTGGGACCGATAAAGCTTTCTTT. It yields the protein CSAGTGTDKAFF.

The chain combines TRBV6-4 with TRBJ2-2, with a possible D match to TRBD2 (5 bases). In germline, CDR1 is MRHNA, CDR2 SNTAGT. CDR3 length equals 14 residues. Trimming left V 3 bases short and J 6 bases short, with 11 bases between. This CDR3 is CASSDSDGAGELFF. As DNA, the CDR3 is TGTGCCAGCAGTGATTCCGACGGGGCCGGGGAGCTGTTTTTT.